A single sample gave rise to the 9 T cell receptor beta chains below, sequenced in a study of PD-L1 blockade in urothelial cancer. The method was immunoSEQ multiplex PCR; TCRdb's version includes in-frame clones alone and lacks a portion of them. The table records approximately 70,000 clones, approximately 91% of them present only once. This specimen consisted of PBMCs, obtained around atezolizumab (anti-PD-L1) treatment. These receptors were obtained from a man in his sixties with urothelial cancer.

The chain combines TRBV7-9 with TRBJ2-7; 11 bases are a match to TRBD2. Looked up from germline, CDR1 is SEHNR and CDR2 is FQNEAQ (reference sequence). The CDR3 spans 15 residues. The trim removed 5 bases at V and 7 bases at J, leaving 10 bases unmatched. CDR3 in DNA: TGTGCCAGCAGCCCACCCGGACTAGCGGGTTCGGAGCAGTACTTC. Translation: CASSPPGLAGSEQYF.

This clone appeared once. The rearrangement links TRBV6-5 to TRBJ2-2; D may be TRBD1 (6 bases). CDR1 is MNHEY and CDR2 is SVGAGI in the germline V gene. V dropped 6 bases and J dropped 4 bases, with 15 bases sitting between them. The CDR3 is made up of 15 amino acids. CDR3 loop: CASSPGHYITGELFF. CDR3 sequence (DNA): TGTGCCAGCAGCCCGGGACACTACATCACCGGGGAGCTGTTTTTT.

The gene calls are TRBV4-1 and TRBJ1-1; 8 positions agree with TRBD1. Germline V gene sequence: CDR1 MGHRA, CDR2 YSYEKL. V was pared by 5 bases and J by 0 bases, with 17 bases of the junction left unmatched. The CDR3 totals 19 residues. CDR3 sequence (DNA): TGCGCCAGCAGCGCCGGACAGGGACCATGGTCCCGTATGAACACTGAAGCTTTCTTT. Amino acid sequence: CASSAGQGPWSRMNTEAFF.

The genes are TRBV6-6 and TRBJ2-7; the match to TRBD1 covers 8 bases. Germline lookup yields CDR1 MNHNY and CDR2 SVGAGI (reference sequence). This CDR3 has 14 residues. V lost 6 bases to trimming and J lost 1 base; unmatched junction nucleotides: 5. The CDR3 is CASSGQGGSYEQYF. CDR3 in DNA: TGTGCCAGCAGCGGACAGGGTGGTTCCTACGAGCAGTACTTC.

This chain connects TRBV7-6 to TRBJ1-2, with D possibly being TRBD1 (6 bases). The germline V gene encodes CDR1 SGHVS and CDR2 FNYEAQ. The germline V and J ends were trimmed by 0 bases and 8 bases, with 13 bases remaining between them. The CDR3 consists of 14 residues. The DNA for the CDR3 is TGTGCCAGCAGCTTAGCGGAAGGGCAGGGGGGCTACACCTTC. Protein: CASSLAEGQGGYTF.

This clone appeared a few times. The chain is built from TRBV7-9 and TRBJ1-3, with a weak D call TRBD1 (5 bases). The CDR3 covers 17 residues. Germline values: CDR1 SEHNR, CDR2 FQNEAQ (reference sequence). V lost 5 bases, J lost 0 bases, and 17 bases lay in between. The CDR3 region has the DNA TGTGCCAGCAGCCCAAGAGGCTACAGGTCCTCTGGAAACACCATATATTTT. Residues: CASSPRGYRSSGNTIYF.

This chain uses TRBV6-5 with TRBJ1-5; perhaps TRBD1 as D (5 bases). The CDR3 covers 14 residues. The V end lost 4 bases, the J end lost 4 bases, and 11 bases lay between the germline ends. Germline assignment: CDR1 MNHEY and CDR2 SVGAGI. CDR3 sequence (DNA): TGTGCCAGCAGTTCGGGACTGTCAAATCAGCCCCAGCATTTT. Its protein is CASSSGLSNQPQHF.

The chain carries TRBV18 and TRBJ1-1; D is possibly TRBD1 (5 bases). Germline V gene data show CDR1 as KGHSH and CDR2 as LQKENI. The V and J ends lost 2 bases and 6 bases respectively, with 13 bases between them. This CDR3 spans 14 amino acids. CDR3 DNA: TGTGCCAGCTCACCAAATTTCAGGGAAGCTGAAGCTTTCTTT. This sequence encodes CASSPNFREAEAFF.

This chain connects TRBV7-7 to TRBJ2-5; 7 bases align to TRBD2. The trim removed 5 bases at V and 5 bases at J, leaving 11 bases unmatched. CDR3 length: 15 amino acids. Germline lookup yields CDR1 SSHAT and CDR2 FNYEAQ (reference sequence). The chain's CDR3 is CASSPALAARETQYF. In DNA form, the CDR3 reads TGTGCCAGCAGCCCAGCGCTAGCGGCTCGGGAGACCCAGTACTTC.